The 29 T cell receptor beta chains below all came from one sample that was sequenced in a study of read filtering for tumor transcriptome and immune sequencing. From approximately 430 ng of RNA, a library with molecular barcoded alpha/delta and beta/gamma adaptors was made. TCRdb reanalysed the reads using MiXCR and keeps one entry per CDR3 protein. The sample contains 100,000 to 150,000 distinct CDR3 sequences, about 13% of which appear only once. The specimen was a population of CD138-negative cells sorted from bone marrow. Every receptor here comes from a donor aged 40 or older with multiple myeloma.

This clonotype was picked up many times. CDR3 sequence: CASSQDTTNEQYF. CDR3 nucleotide sequence: TGTGCCAGCAGCCAAGACACAACGAACGAGCAGTACTTC. The chain links TRBV3-1 to TRBJ2-7, with D hard to call. The ends were cut back, 0 bases at V and 5 bases at J, with 8 bases in the middle. Per germline, CDR1 LGHDT and CDR2 YNNKEL (reference sequence). The CDR3 is 13 residues long.

This clonotype has more than one count but fewer than ten. The genes are TRBV9 and TRBJ2-7; 12 nucleotides line up with TRBD1. V gave up 4 bases and J gave up 4 bases; unmatched junction bases: 6. Germline lookup yields CDR1 SGDLS and CDR2 YYNGEE. The CDR3 is 15 amino acids. CDR3 DNA: TGTGCCAGCAGCCCTGGGACAGGGGGCGAGTACGAGCAGTACTTC. Its protein is CASSPGTGGEYEQYF.

This clonotype occurred many times. V gene TRBV29-1 combines with J gene TRBJ1-1, with unresolved D. Germline loops: CDR1 SQVTM, CDR2 ANQGSEA. This CDR3 region has 12 residues. V was cut by 1 base and J by 3 bases, with 6 bases left in between. The CDR3 sequence is CSVEGGDTEAFF. The CDR3 coding sequence is TGCAGCGTTGAAGGAGGAGACACTGAAGCTTTCTTT.

This clonotype came up many times. The chain is built from TRBV9 and TRBJ2-1; D unclear. This CDR3 comprises 13 residues. V was trimmed by 3 bases and J by 8 bases, leaving 12 bases between them. Per the germline V gene, CDR1 is SGDLS and CDR2 is YYNGEE. This CDR3 is CASSAYSGYEQFF. The CDR3 DNA reads TGTGCCAGCAGCGCCTACAGTGGCTATGAGCAGTTCTTC.

The chain is built from TRBV4-3 and TRBJ2-7, with 9 bases matching TRBD1. The length of the CDR3 is 14 residues. Unmatched junction bases numbered 5, after V lost 4 bases and J lost 4 bases. Germline V gene lookup returns CDR1 LGHNA and CDR2 YSLEER. The CDR3 spells CASSREQGAYEQYF. DNA of the CDR3: TGCGCCAGCAGCCGAGAACAGGGGGCTTACGAGCAGTACTTC.

This clonotype was seen repeatedly, ten times or more. The chain carries TRBV20-1 and TRBJ2-1, with 11 bases matching TRBD2. The V and J ends lost 4 bases and 10 bases, in that order; junction bases with no gene match: 15. Germline V gene sequence: CDR1 DFQATT, CDR2 SNEGSKA (reference sequence). The CDR3 is 16 residues long. The chain's CDR3 is CSAKSTSGSLPGEQFF. The CDR3 coding sequence is TGCAGTGCTAAATCCACTAGCGGGAGCCTCCCCGGGGAGCAGTTCTTC.

Turning to this clonotype: A read error is possible here, since a much larger clone lies one base away. V is TRBV29-1 and J is TRBJ2-5; TRBD1 matches 7 bases. This CDR3 comprises 11 residues. CDR1 SQVTM and CDR2 ANQGSEA come from the germline V gene. J gave up 7 bases and V 8 bases, and 7 bases lay outside the gene matches. CDR3 coding DNA: TGCAGCTTCGACAGGGCGGGGACCCAGTACTTC. Amino acid sequence: CSFDRAGTQYF. Full variable domain (missing parts from reference TRBV29-1 and TRBJ2-5): SAVISQKPSRDICQRGTSLTIQCQVDSQVTMMFWYRQQPGQSLTLIATANQGSEATYESGFVIDKFPISRPNLTFSTLTVSNMSPEDSSIYLCSFDRAGTQYFGPGTRLLVL.

This clonotype was observed many times. The J gene is TRBJ2-1, the V gene TRBV27; 8 bases are shared with TRBD2. The germline CDR1 and CDR2 sequences are MNHEY and SMNVEV (reference sequence). CDR3 length equals 15 residues. With 6 bases clipped from V and 9 bases from J, the junction kept 13 bases outside the gene matches. CDR3 in amino acids: CASSPSGTRISEQFF. The CDR3 DNA sequence: TGTGCCAGCAGCCCCTCCGGGACTAGAATTAGTGAGCAGTTCTTC.

This clonotype appeared a single time. V and J are TRBV6-1 and TRBJ2-5; TRBD1 might be the D (6 bases). The CDR3 is 14 residues long. Germline V gives CDR1 MNHNS, CDR2 SASEGT. V was clipped by 5 bases and J by 6 bases, with 16 bases between them. In DNA form, the CDR3 reads TGTGCCAGCAGTTCTAGGACAGTCGACCAGACCCAGTACTTC. This encodes CASSSRTVDQTQYF.

This clonotype showed up many times. The gene calls are TRBV4-1 and TRBJ2-7, with D hard to call. CDR1 and CDR2 (germline): MGHRA, YSYEKL. The V end lost 1 base, the J end lost 2 bases, and 6 bases lay between the germline ends. CDR3 length: 13 amino acids. This CDR3 reads CASSQVLAYEQYF. The CDR3 region has the DNA TGCGCCAGCAGCCAAGTGCTAGCCTACGAGCAGTACTTC.

For this clonotype: This clone may be a read error of a much larger clone one base away. The chain employs TRBV7-9 and TRBJ1-1; possible D gene TRBD1, 5 bases. The CDR3 consists of 13 residues. Per germline, CDR1 SEHNR and CDR2 FQNEAQ (reference sequence). Here the CDR3 DNA reads TGTGCCAGCAGCCGGGACCAGGGCACTGTAGCTTTCTTT. Its protein product is CASSRDQGTVAFF. Complete variable domain (other parts from reference TRBV7-9 and TRBJ1-1): DTGVSQNPRHKITKRGQNVTFRCDPISEHNRLYWYRQTLGQGPEFLTYFQNEAQLEKSRLLSDRFSAERPKGSFSTLEIQRTEQGDSAMYLCASSRDQGTVAFFGQGTRLTVV.

This clonotype showed up many times. The V gene is TRBV12-3 or TRBV12-4, the J gene TRBJ2-1; TRBD2 matches 10 bases. The J segment lost 8 bases and the V segment lost 7 bases, leaving 14 bases of the junction unmatched. CDR3 length equals 16 residues. Here the CDR3 DNA reads TGTGCCAGCACACCCCCAATAGCTAGCGGGAGCTATGAGCAGTTCTTC. Protein: CASTPPIASGSYEQFF.

This clonotype was recorded at least ten times. V is TRBV7-9 and J is TRBJ2-5; 8 bases match TRBD2. Germline loops: CDR1 SEHNR, CDR2 FQNEAQ (reference sequence). The CDR3 runs 16 residues. The V gene end was trimmed by 1 base and the J gene end by 2 bases; junction bases not matched to a gene: 6. CDR3 protein: CASSLGTSGGQETQYF. In nucleotides, the CDR3 is TGTGCCAGCAGCTTAGGAACTAGCGGCGGACAAGAGACCCAGTACTTC.

Only a few counts were recorded for this clonotype. One junction end does not reproduce the germline sequence, and a read error may be involved. The CDR3 loop reads CVTSDLLNTEAFF. Written as DNA, the CDR3 is TGTGTCACCAGTGATTTACTAAACACTGAAGCTTTCTTT. This chain links TRBV24-1 with TRBJ1-1, with D unresolved. This CDR3 region has 13 residues. Germline CDR1 and CDR2: KGHDR and SFDVKD.

This clonotype was observed at least ten times. The V and J genes are TRBV20-1 and TRBJ2-1; 10 nucleotides align to TRBD2. With 7 bases clipped from V and 6 bases from J, the junction kept 15 bases outside the gene matches. The CDR3 runs 16 residues. Per germline, CDR1 DFQATT and CDR2 SNEGSKA (reference sequence). The CDR3: CSVSPGLAPGANEQFF. The CDR3 DNA follows: TGCAGTGTTTCCCCGGGACTAGCGCCAGGGGCCAATGAGCAGTTCTTC.

This clonotype was seen many times. J is TRBJ2-6 and V is TRBV6-2 or TRBV6-3; no definite D call. Germline V CDR1 and CDR2: MNHEY, SVGEGT. Trimming removed 2 bases from V and 0 bases from J, with 11 bases in between. This CDR3 has 17 amino acids. CDR3 sequence reads: CASSYVGRTSGANVLTF. The CDR3 coding sequence is TGTGCCAGCAGTTACGTGGGCCGGACCTCTGGGGCCAACGTCCTGACTTTC.

This clonotype came up many times. The chain carries TRBV7-8 and TRBJ2-1; 7 nucleotides match TRBD2. Germline V lookup: CDR1 SGHVS, CDR2 FQNEAQ. This CDR3 contains 13 residues. The ends lost 3 bases at V and 9 bases at J; junction bases unmatched: 5. The CDR3 loop is CASSLGGQGEQFF. Here the CDR3 DNA reads TGTGCCAGCAGCTTGGGAGGGCAGGGTGAGCAGTTCTTC. The variable domain in full, with the rest retrieved from reference TRBV7-8 and TRBJ2-1, is GAGVSQSPRYKVAKRGQDVALRCDPISGHVSLFWYQQALGQGPEFLTYFQNEAQLDKSGLPSDRFFAERPEGSVSTLKIQRTQQEDSAVYLCASSLGGQGEQFFGPGTRLTVL.

This clonotype was seen ten or more times. This rearrangement joins TRBV12-3 or TRBV12-4 to TRBJ2-5; TRBD1 matches at 7 bases. J gave up 4 bases and V 1 base, and 0 bases lay outside the gene matches. The CDR3 length is 13 residues. The CDR3 region has the DNA TGTGCCAGCAGTTTAGGGGACAGAGAGACCCAGTACTTC. Protein sequence: CASSLGDRETQYF.

This clonotype was seen many times. This chain uses TRBV20-1 with TRBJ2-5; perhaps TRBD1 as D (5 bases). The CDR3 extends over 12 amino acids. The germline V and J ends were trimmed by 2 bases and 5 bases, with 9 bases remaining between them. Germline values: CDR1 DFQATT, CDR2 SNEGSKA (reference sequence). The DNA of the CDR3 is TGCAGTGCTAGAAAAGGGGCGGAGACCCAGTACTTC. This encodes CSARKGAETQYF.

The table lists this clonotype with many counts. This chain uses TRBV7-9 with TRBJ2-3, with 7 bases aligning to TRBD1. The CDR3 contains 14 residues. CDR1 is SEHNR and CDR2 is FQNEAQ in the germline V gene (reference sequence). The J segment lost 5 bases and the V segment lost 5 bases, leaving 7 bases of the junction unmatched. Here the CDR3 reads CASSARDRRDTQYF. The CDR3 DNA reads as TGTGCCAGCAGCGCCCGGGACAGAAGAGATACGCAGTATTTT. The whole variable domain, filled in from reference TRBV7-9 and TRBJ2-3, reads DTGVSQNPRHKITKRGQNVTFRCDPISEHNRLYWYRQTLGQGPEFLTYFQNEAQLEKSRLLSDRFSAERPKGSFSTLEIQRTEQGDSAMYLCASSARDRRDTQYFGPGTRLTVL.

In its sample, this clonotype was seen many times. The chain couples TRBV7-2 to TRBJ2-3; 13 nucleotides align to TRBD2. This CDR3 contains 18 residues. V trimming: 1 base; J trimming: 2 bases; junction bases outside the gene matches: 6. Germline loops: CDR1 SGHTA, CDR2 FQGNSA. This CDR3 reads CASSLGGLAGVVTDTQYF. CDR3 sequence (DNA): TGTGCCAGCAGCTTAGGTGGACTAGCGGGAGTCGTCACAGATACGCAGTATTTT.

In the case of this clonotype: At one end, the junction sequence differs from germline, possibly due to a read error. CDR3 amino acids: CTSKSPGGFNEQFF. CDR3 DNA sequence: TGTACCAGTAAAAGTCCGGGGGGCTTCAATGAGCAGTTCTTC. This chain links TRBV19 with TRBJ2-1; D might be TRBD2 (7 bases). Germline V gene sequence: CDR1 LNHDA, CDR2 SQIVND (reference sequence). The CDR3 runs 14 residues.

J is TRBJ2-6 and V is TRBV7-2; no clear D gene. CDR1 and CDR2 (germline): SGHTA, FQGNSA. V dropped 5 bases and J dropped 2 bases, with 16 bases sitting between them. This CDR3 is 17 amino acids long. DNA for the CDR3: TGTACCAGCAGCCCCCCCCCTGGTCGGGCTGGGGCCAACGTCCTGACTTTC. This encodes CTSSPPPGRAGANVLTF.

This clonotype was seen ten or more times. This chain connects TRBV27 to TRBJ2-7, with D possibly TRBD1 on 5 matching bases. The V and J ends lost 6 bases and 0 bases respectively, with 9 bases between them. Germline CDR1 is MNHEY and CDR2 is SMNVEV (reference sequence). This CDR3 has 13 amino acids. The chain's CDR3 is CASSLDSSYEQYF. The CDR3 bases are TGTGCCAGCAGCTTAGACAGCTCCTACGAGCAGTACTTC.

This clonotype showed up many times. V gene TRBV7-9 combines with J gene TRBJ1-1; TRBD1 agrees at 9 bases. The CDR3 consists of 15 residues. The V and J ends lost 4 bases and 0 bases, in that order; junction bases with no gene match: 3. Germline CDR1 reads SEHNR; CDR2 reads FQNEAQ (reference sequence). The CDR3 DNA sequence: TGTGCCAGCAGCTCGGACAGGGGTATGAACACTGAAGCTTTCTTT. Residues: CASSSDRGMNTEAFF.

Comment on this clonotype: A much larger clone differs from this one at a single base, so this may be a read error. This chain connects TRBV11-2 to TRBJ2-5, with 10 bases that match TRBD2. Germline CDR1 reads SGHAT; CDR2 reads FQNNGV. The junction had 12 bases not matched to a gene; V was cut back by 1 base and J by 7 bases. The CDR3 is 17 amino acids. CDR3 protein: CASSLGWLAGVYGTQYF. CDR3 in DNA: TGTGCCAGCAGCTTAGGCTGGCTAGCGGGAGTTTATGGGACCCAGTACTTC. The full variable domain, its missing parts supplied by reference TRBV11-2 and TRBJ2-5, is EAGVAQSPRYKIIEKRQSVAFWCNPISGHATLYWYQQILGQGPKLLIQFQNNGVVDDSQLPKDRFSAERLKGVDSTLKIQPAKLEDSAVYLCASSLGWLAGVYGTQYFGPGTRLLVL.

Turning to this clonotype: It may be a read error: a sequence one base away is much more abundant. This rearrangement joins TRBV20-1 to TRBJ2-7; D is possibly TRBD2 (5 bases). Germline assignment: CDR1 DFQATT and CDR2 SNEGSKA (reference sequence). This CDR3 region has 15 residues. In DNA form, the CDR3 reads TGCAGTCCTAGAGTTTACGGGGAAAGCTCCTACGAGCAGTACTTC. It encodes CSPRVYGESSYEQYF.

This clonotype has a count of ten or more. This CDR3 is CAWSADRNTYEQYF. DNA for the CDR3: TGTGCCTGGAGTGCGGACAGGAATACCTACGAGCAGTACTTC. The chain is built from TRBV30 and TRBJ2-7; 7 nucleotides align to TRBD1. Trimming at V came to 1 base and at J to 2 bases, leaving 5 bases not matched to a gene. CDR1 is GTSNPN, CDR2 SVGIG, per germline (reference sequence). The length of the CDR3 is 14 residues.

In its sample, this clonotype was seen many times. The V gene is TRBV7-2, the J gene TRBJ2-1; TRBD2 matches 15 bases. Germline-derived CDR1 and CDR2 are SGHTA and FQGNSA. With 1 base clipped from V and 5 bases from J, the junction kept 6 bases outside the gene matches. CDR3 size: 18 residues. The CDR3 region is CASSLEGTSGRFNNEQFF. CDR3 sequence (DNA): TGTGCCAGCAGCTTAGAAGGGACTAGCGGGAGGTTTAACAATGAGCAGTTCTTC.